A selection of T cell receptor beta chains follows, all from one sample in a study of a mutant IDH1 vaccine in newly diagnosed glioma. Sequencing used immunoSEQ multiplex PCR; TCRdb keeps in-frame clones, though not all of them. The sample lists more than 35,000 clones; about 86% were seen once. The antigens these receptors bind are not known. The starting material was PBMCs, obtained from a glioma patient whose treatment included an IDH1 peptide vaccine. These receptor sequences come from a woman between 40 and 55 years old with glioma. Some clones in this sample may be carry-over from other donors' samples. Both conserved end residues are part of each CDR3. The D gene is left open where the match is weak. Some rows have no size entry. The others give once, few or many, or a class for an expanded clone.

.	.	TRBV20-1	TRBJ2-3	TGCAGTGCTGAGGTTGAAGATACGCAGTATTTT	CSAEVEDTQYF
.	.	TRBV5-5	TRBJ1-5	TGTGCCAGCAGCTTGCTGTCGCAGGGGCCGCGTCAGCCCCAGCATTTT	CASSLLSQGPRQPQHF
.	once	TRBV23-1	TRBJ1-5	TGCGCCAGCAGATCAATTGGGGGGAATCAGCCCCAGCATTTT	CASRSIGGNQPQHF
.	.	TRBV9	TRBJ2-1	TGTGCCAGCAGCGTAGTGGCAGGGGACGTGGATGAGCAGTTCTTC	CASSVVAGDVDEQFF
.	.	TRBV18	TRBJ2-7	TGTGCCAGCTCTCAAGACGGGACCTACGAGCAGTACTTC	CASSQDGTYEQYF
TRBD1	.	TRBV6-4	TRBJ1-1	TGTGCCAGCAGTGACTCGAGTCGGTTAGACAGGGCCGACACTGAAGCTTTCTTT	CASSDSSRLDRADTEAFF
TRBD2	few	TRBV5-6	TRBJ2-7	TGTGCCAGCGGACTAGCGGGAGGCCGCCTAGACTTC	CASGLAGGRLDF
.	.	TRBV12-5	TRBJ1-1	TGTGCTAGTGGTTTGGGACACAGGGAAACTTTCTTT	CASGLGHRETFF
.	.	TRBV4-1	TRBJ1-1	TGCGCCAGCAGCCAGATGGGTGGGACGAACACTGAAGCTTTCTTT	CASSQMGGTNTEAFF
.	.	TRBV15	TRBJ1-5	TGTGCCACCAGGACAGGCAATCAGCCCCAGCATTTT	CATRTGNQPQHF
.	.	TRBV27	TRBJ2-7	TGTGCCAGCAGTTTAATCTACGAGCAGTACTTC	CASSLIYEQYF
.	.	TRBV5-4	TRBJ1-1	TGTGCCAGCAGCTTGGACCCTATGAACACTGAAGCTTTCTTT	CASSLDPMNTEAFF
.	once	TRBV9	TRBJ1-3	TGTGCCAGCAGCGTAGCCGGAGGGGGGGCTGGAAACACCATATATTTT	CASSVAGGGAGNTIYF
TRBD2	.	TRBV6-5	TRBJ2-2	TGTGCCAGCAGTGCGGGGGGATTGAACACCGGGGAGCTGTTTTTT	CASSAGGLNTGELFF
TRBD2	.	TRBV7-8	TRBJ2-7	TGTGCCAGCAGCTCTAAAAGACTAGCGGGGGTTGAGCAGTACTTC	CASSSKRLAGVEQYF
TRBD2	.	TRBV5-1	TRBJ2-3	TGCGCCAGCAGCGCGGGAGGTTTCACAGATACGCAGTATTTT	CASSAGGFTDTQYF
.	few	TRBV19	TRBJ1-4	TGTGCCAGTAGCCACCGGGGTAATGAAAAACTGTTTTTT	CASSHRGNEKLFF
TRBD1	.	TRBV11-2	TRBJ1-2	TGTGCCAGCAGCTTAGGGGACAGACTCGGCTATGGCTACACCTTC	CASSLGDRLGYGYTF
.	.	TRBV5-1	TRBJ2-5	TGCGCCAGCAGCTTGGTGCAGGGCCAAGAGACCCAGTACTTC	CASSLVQGQETQYF
.	few	TRBV11-2	TRBJ1-2	TGTGCCAGCAGCTTAGAAGAATTTAAGGATGATGGCTACACCTTC	CASSLEEFKDDGYTF
.	.	TRBV6-5	TRBJ2-2	TGTGCCAGCAGTACGGGACTCCTGGGGACCGGGGAGCTGTTTTTT	CASSTGLLGTGELFF
TRBD2	.	TRBV4-3	TRBJ2-7	TGCGCCAGCAGCCAGGCGGGGGAGTACGAGCAGTACTTC	CASSQAGEYEQYF
.	.	TRBV28	TRBJ1-2	TGTGCCAGCAGCTTACTCCCTTTCACAACCCCTACCAGCTACACCTTC	CASSLLPFTTPTSYTF
.	.	TRBV19	TRBJ1-2	TGTGCCATTCGGACAGCCAACTATGGCTACACCTTC	CAIRTANYGYTF
.	once	TRBV11-3	TRBJ1-1	TGTGCCAGCAGCTTGGGGACTTTCGGCACTGAAGCTTTCTTT	CASSLGTFGTEAFF
.	.	TRBV7-2	TRBJ2-5	TGTGCCAGCAGCCAAAACGTGGGGGAGACCCAGTACTTC	CASSQNVGETQYF
.	few	TRBV27	TRBJ2-1	TGTGCCAGCAGTTTACTCGTAGATTCGGGGCAGTTCTTC	CASSLLVDSGQFF
.	.	TRBV6-5	TRBJ1-1	TGTGCCAGCAGTCGAAACCCCACTGAAGCTTTCTTT	CASSRNPTEAFF
TRBD1	.	TRBV29-1	TRBJ1-5	TGCAGCGTTCGACTAGGGGGCGCGGAACAGCCCCAGCATTTT	CSVRLGGAEQPQHF
.	once	TRBV7-2	TRBJ1-1	TGTGCCAGCAACAACGACGGACGGGGTGAAGCTTTCTTT	CASNNDGRGEAFF
.	.	TRBV13	TRBJ1-6	TGTGCCAGCAGCCAAACGATGGGGGATTCACCCCTCCACTTT	CASSQTMGDSPLHF
.	.	TRBV9	TRBJ2-5	TGTGCCAGCAGCGTAGGAGGGACGATTCAAGAGACCCAGTACTTC	CASSVGGTIQETQYF
.	.	TRBV28	TRBJ1-2	TGTGCCAGCAGTTTAGGGCCGTACTATGGCTACACCTTC	CASSLGPYYGYTF
TRBD2	.	TRBV9	TRBJ2-1	TGTGCCAGCAGCGTGGGACTAGCGGGTCCTGAGCAGTTCTTC	CASSVGLAGPEQFF
.	.	TRBV14	TRBJ2-7	TGTGCCAGCAGCCAAGATGAGGGTAGGGTATTCTACGAGCAGTACTTC	CASSQDEGRVFYEQYF
.	.	TRBV5-1	TRBJ1-1	TGCGCCAGCAGTCTCGGGGGGGGAGACGAAGCTTTCTTT	CASSLGGGDEAFF
.	.	TRBV29-1	TRBJ1-2	TGCAGCGTTCCGGCAGCAAATGGCTACACCTTC	CSVPAANGYTF
.	.	TRBV19	TRBJ2-2	TGTGCCAGTAAGGCACAGAACACCGGGGAGCTGTTTTTT	CASKAQNTGELFF
.	.	TRBV5-1	TRBJ2-7	TGCGCCAGCAGCTGGCCGGGGGAAGAATACGAGCAGTACTTC	CASSWPGEEYEQYF
.	.	TRBV5-1	TRBJ1-2	TGCGCCAGCAGGACCACAGTGGGCGACTATGGCTACACCTTC	CASRTTVGDYGYTF
TRBD2	.	TRBV6-4	TRBJ2-3	TGTGCCAGCAGGCCGGCCGGGAGGCTGCCCTCAGATACGCAGTATTTT	CASRPAGRLPSDTQYF
.	.	TRBV2	TRBJ2-7	TGTGCCAGCAGTGATGCAGAAATAACCTACGAGCAGTACTTC	CASSDAEITYEQYF
TRBD1	.	TRBV5-4	TRBJ2-7	TGTGCCAGCAGCCTCGGGACAGCCCCCTACGAGCAGTACTTC	CASSLGTAPYEQYF
.	few	TRBV14	TRBJ2-1	TGTGCCAGCAGCCTAGCGGCAACCTACAATGAGCAGTTCTTC	CASSLAATYNEQFF
.	.	TRBV6-5	TRBJ2-7	TGTGCCAGCAGTAAACTTGGGACGGAAAGAAGGCAGTACTTC	CASSKLGTERRQYF
.	.	TRBV7-2	TRBJ2-7	TGTGCCAGCAAGATTAACCGGGGAACCTACGAGCAGTACTTC	CASKINRGTYEQYF
.	.	TRBV6-5	TRBJ2-7	TGTGCCGTAAGGTCACAGGACACCTACGAGCAGTACTTC	CAVRSQDTYEQYF
.	.	TRBV5-1	TRBJ2-3	TGCGCCAGCAGCTTGGACGGGGACCGCACAGATACGCAGTATTTT	CASSLDGDRTDTQYF
TRBD2	.	TRBV19	TRBJ2-3	TGTGCCAGTAGTGCCCCGGGGACTAGGGTAGGAGATACGCAGTATTTT	CASSAPGTRVGDTQYF
TRBD1	few	TRBV7-9	TRBJ1-2	TGTGCCAGCAGATGGGTAGGTCCGGGACAGGGGAACCGCATCTATGGCTACACCTTC	CASRWVGPGQGNRIYGYTF
.	medium-sized	TRBV4-2	TRBJ1-2	TGTGCCAGCAGGAGTCTCGAGGGGCTGTGGGGCTACACCTTC	CASRSLEGLWGYTF
TRBD1	.	TRBV5-1	TRBJ1-1	TGCGCCAGCAGCTTGACAGGGGGGGATATTGAAGCTTTCTTT	CASSLTGGDIEAFF
.	.	TRBV7-9	TRBJ2-5	TGTGCCAGCAGCTTAGGACAGTCCGGCGGGGAGACCCAGTACTTC	CASSLGQSGGETQYF
TRBD2	.	TRBV7-3	TRBJ2-3	TGTGCCAGCAGCTCGGGACTAGCGGGAGGGACGCAGTATTTT	CASSSGLAGGTQYF
.	.	TRBV5-4	TRBJ2-5	TGTGCCAGCAGTCTTCCGGGACGGATGAACGAAGAGACCCAGTACTTC	CASSLPGRMNEETQYF
TRBD1	.	TRBV5-1	TRBJ2-5	TGCGCCAGCAACCAGGGACAGAGCCAAGAGACCCAGTACTTC	CASNQGQSQETQYF
.	.	TRBV18	TRBJ2-7	TGTGCCAGCTCTCCTGATTTGGGGAACTACGAGCAGTACTTC	CASSPDLGNYEQYF
.	.	TRBV19	TRBJ1-1	TGTGCCAGTATGAGTTCCGAAGCTTTCTTT	CASMSSEAFF